The entry below gives a single T cell receptor (beta chain) sequence along with its context. This entry is derived from a study of CD8+CD57+ T cells in acquired aplastic anemia. Study-level background: An average of roughly 10 million reads for CD4+ cells was obtained from healthy donors.

According to the study, genomic DNA was the template for TCR beta VDJ and CDR3 profiling. TCRdb used MiXCR to reprocess the reads, holding one entry per CDR3 protein. The data contain about 210,000 distinct CDR3 sequences, 60% to 65% of them singletons. Germline CDR1 reads MDHEN; CDR2 reads SYDVKM. This CDR3 has 16 amino acids. J lost 5 bases, V lost 3 bases, and 13 bases had no gene match. What was sequenced was sorted CD4+, CD8+, or CD8+CD57+ T cells (not recorded which) from PBMCs. This clonotype originated in a human donor in good health. This chain links TRBV28 with TRBJ2-7; TRBD2 agrees at 7 bases. CDR3 protein: CASSLRKRDDAHEQYF. The CDR3 coding sequence is TGTGCCAGCAGTTTGAGGAAGCGGGACGACGCCCACGAGCAGTACTTC.